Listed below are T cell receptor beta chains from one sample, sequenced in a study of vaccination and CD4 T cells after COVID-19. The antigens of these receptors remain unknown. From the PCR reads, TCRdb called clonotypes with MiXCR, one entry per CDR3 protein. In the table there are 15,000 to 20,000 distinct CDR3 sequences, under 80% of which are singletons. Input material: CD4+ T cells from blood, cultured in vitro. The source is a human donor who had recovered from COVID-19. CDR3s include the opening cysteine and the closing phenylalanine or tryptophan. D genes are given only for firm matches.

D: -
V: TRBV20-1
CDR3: CSGTLDGCTDTQYF

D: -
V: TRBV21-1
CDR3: CASSKAQNGRWSGANVLTF

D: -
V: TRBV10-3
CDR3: CAISESTITAQYF

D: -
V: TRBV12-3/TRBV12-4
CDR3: CATHLDRMNTEAFF

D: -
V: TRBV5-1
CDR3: CASSLAGQDGSPLHF

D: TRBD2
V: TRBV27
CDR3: CASMWGGTDTQYF

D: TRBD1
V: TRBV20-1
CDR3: CSATGGGGWKKLFF

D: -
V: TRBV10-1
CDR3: CASQDSVGEQFF

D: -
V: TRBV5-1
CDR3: CASSSGRGRDSPLHF

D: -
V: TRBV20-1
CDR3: CSARVIEKLFF

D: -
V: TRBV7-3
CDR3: CASSLETGTDEKLFF

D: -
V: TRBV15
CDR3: CATTPQGDTEAFF

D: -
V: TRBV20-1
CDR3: CSARDYDSGAFF

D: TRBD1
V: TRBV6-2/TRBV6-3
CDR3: CASSQTGGGQPQHF

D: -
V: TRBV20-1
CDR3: CSARPQTDYNEKLFF

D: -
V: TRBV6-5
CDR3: CASSYGYDTEAFF

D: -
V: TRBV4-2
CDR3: CASSQEGLWADTQYF

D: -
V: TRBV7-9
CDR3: CASSYSQGSGELFF

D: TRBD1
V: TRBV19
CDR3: CASSIATPASGTVVGETQYF

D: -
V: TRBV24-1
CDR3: CATSDPTIYGYTF

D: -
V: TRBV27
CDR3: CASSLIRDSYEQYF

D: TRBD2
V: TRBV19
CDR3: CASSMGLADLQETQYF

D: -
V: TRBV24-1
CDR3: CATSDASTYQETQYF

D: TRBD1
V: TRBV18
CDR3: CASSLVGGTDNSNQPQHF

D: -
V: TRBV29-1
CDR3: CSVGQGGFRNEQFF

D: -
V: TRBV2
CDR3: CASFLGGYSNQPQHF

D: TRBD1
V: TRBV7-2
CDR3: CASSSRRGGGYNEQFF

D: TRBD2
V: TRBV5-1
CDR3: CASSSWTSGGKETQYF

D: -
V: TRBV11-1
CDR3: CASSFLALETQYF

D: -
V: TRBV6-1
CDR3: CASGERPPVETEAFF

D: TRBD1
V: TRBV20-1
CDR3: CSASGQGWTDTQYF

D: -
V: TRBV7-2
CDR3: CASSQGPQETQYF

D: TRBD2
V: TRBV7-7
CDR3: CASSSGLASTDTQYF

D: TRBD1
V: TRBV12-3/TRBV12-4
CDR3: CASSGTDDQPQHF

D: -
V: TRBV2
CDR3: CASRGLLGNGYTF

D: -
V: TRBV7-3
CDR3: CASSLMAGDSYEQYF

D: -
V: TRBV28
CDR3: CASSTYKSTDTQYF

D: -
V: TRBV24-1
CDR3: CATSRRGAYTDTQYF

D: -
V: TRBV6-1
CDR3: CASRQGGGVGGDNQPQHF

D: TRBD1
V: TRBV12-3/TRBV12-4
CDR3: CASSFRQGNQPQHF

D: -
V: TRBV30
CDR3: CAWRITGTSYEQYF

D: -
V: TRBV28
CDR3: CASSSLPDFYNEQFF

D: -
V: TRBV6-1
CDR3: CASSEKGKGTYEQYF

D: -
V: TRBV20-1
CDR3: CSASNGGGVYTF

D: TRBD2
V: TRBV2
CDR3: CASSESPTSGSTTQYF

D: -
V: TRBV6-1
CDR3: CASSWGDRNTEAFF

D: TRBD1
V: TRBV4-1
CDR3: CASSRQGLLPSGNTIYF

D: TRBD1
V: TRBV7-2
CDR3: CASRRTGSRPDTQYF

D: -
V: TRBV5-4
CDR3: CASSLAGQPQHF

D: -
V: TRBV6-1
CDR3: CASSPGYSPLHF